Following are 15 T cell receptor beta chains from one sample sequenced in a study of blood T cell repertoires in COVID-19. Data came from immunoSEQ multiplex PCR; TCRdb stores just in-frame clones and leaves some out. This table has approximately 200,000 clones, roughly 92% appearing once. Specimen: peripheral blood. The source of these receptors is a man aged 25-45 years with COVID-19, enrolled during active disease.

This clone appeared a single time. The chain couples TRBV20-1 to TRBJ1-2; no clear D gene. The CDR3 is 10 amino acids. The germline V gene encodes CDR1 DFQATT and CDR2 SNEGSKA (reference sequence). The germline V and J ends were trimmed by 7 bases and 4 bases, with 7 bases remaining between them. DNA of the CDR3: TGCAGTGTCTTCGGCTATGGCTACACCTTC. Its protein is CSVFGYGYTF.

The V gene is TRBV11-3, the J gene TRBJ2-7; TRBD1 matches 9 bases. After removal of 1 base from V and 6 bases from J, the junction contained 7 bases not matched to a gene. The CDR3 runs to 15 residues. Germline CDR1 is SGHNT and CDR2 is YENEEA. The CDR3 sequence: CASSLGGGQGLEQYF. For the CDR3, the DNA is TGTGCCAGCAGCTTAGGTGGTGGACAGGGGCTCGAGCAGTACTTC.

This clone was observed a handful of times. The chain uses TRBV29-1 and TRBJ1-4; D is perhaps TRBD1 (6 bases). V was cut by 4 bases and J by 8 bases, with 11 bases left in between. The CDR3 has 12 residues. Germline-derived CDR1 and CDR2 are SQVTM and ANQGSEA. CDR3 sequence reads: CSVGPRGEKLFF. CDR3 bases: TGCAGCGTTGGACCGAGGGGGGAAAAACTGTTTTTT.

This clone was picked up a small number of times. The rearrangement links TRBV30 to TRBJ2-6; no reliable D call. Trimming cost V 2 bases and J 2 bases, with 4 bases left between them. Germline V gives CDR1 GTSNPN, CDR2 SVGIG (reference sequence). The CDR3 totals 13 residues. The CDR3 is CAWSRAGANVLTF. The CDR3 DNA sequence: TGTGCCTGGAGTCGGGCTGGGGCCAACGTCCTGACTTTC.

J is TRBJ2-3 and V is TRBV25-1; D remains unclear. Germline-derived CDR1 and CDR2 are MGHDK and SYGVNS. V lost 1 base and J lost 2, with 13 bases in between. The CDR3 totals 16 residues. The CDR3 DNA reads TGTGCCAGCAGTGAATGGCTCAACCCCGACACAGATACGCAGTATTTT. Amino acid sequence: CASSEWLNPDTDTQYF.

The CDR3, as DNA: TGTGCCAGCAAAAAACAGGGTTCGGTCTATGGCTACACCTTC. Translating gives CASKKQGSVYGYTF. V is TRBV27 and J is TRBJ1-2; D may be TRBD1 (6 bases). Germline CDR1 reads MNHEY; CDR2 reads SMNVEV (reference sequence). V lost 7 bases, J lost 4 bases, and 16 bases lay in between. This CDR3 spans 14 amino acids.

The chain links TRBV6-5 to TRBJ2-1; the match to TRBD1 covers 7 bases. Losses at the gene ends were 7 bases for V and 1 base for J; bases not matched to a gene: 4. In germline, CDR1 is MNHEY, CDR2 SVGAGI. The CDR3 consists of 14 residues. The CDR3 reads CASKGADSYNEQFF. DNA of the CDR3: TGTGCCAGCAAGGGGGCGGATTCCTACAATGAGCAGTTCTTC.

CDR3 in amino acids: CASSQVERGGGTDTQYF. CDR3 nucleotide sequence: TGTGCCAGCAGCCAAGTGGAGCGGGGGGGCGGCACAGATACGCAGTATTTT. The chain links TRBV3-1 (or the pseudogene TRBV3-2) to TRBJ2-3; 10 nucleotides agree with TRBD2. With 1 base clipped from V and 1 base from J, the junction kept 5 bases outside the gene matches. The germline gives CDR1 LGHDT, CDR2 YNNKEL (reference sequence). This CDR3 has 17 residues.

J is TRBJ1-2 and V is TRBV25-1, with D perhaps TRBD1 (6 bases). There are 16 residues in the CDR3. Germline assignment: CDR1 MGHDK and CDR2 SYGVNS. V was trimmed by 0 bases and J by 4 bases, leaving 15 bases between them. In DNA, the CDR3 is TGTGCCAGCAGTGAATATGGTCGGGGGGCCTCCTATGGCTACACCTTC. This gives the protein CASSEYGRGASYGYTF.

J is TRBJ2-7 and V is TRBV24-1, with TRBD1 matching 8 bases. CDR1 is KGHDR, CDR2 SFDVKD, per germline. This CDR3 has 15 residues. With 8 bases clipped from V and 3 bases from J, the junction kept 11 bases outside the gene matches. The CDR3 bases are TGTGCCACCAACACCACCGGGACAGGTGTCTACGAGCAGTACTTC. This translates into CATNTTGTGVYEQYF.

V gene TRBV6-5 combines with J gene TRBJ2-7; no reliable D call. The germline V and J ends were trimmed by 2 bases and 0 bases, with 14 bases remaining between them. The CDR3 is 16 amino acids. From germline, CDR1 is MNHEY and CDR2 SVGAGI. Written as DNA, the CDR3 is TGTGCCAGCAGTTACAAGGCGGAACGCCCCTCCTACGAGCAGTACTTC. This encodes CASSYKAERPSYEQYF.

The V call is TRBV11-3, the J call TRBJ1-3, with D tentatively TRBD1 (6 bases). Germline V gene data show CDR1 as SGHNT and CDR2 as YENEEA. CDR3 length equals 17 residues. V was trimmed by 3 bases and J by 4 bases, leaving 19 bases between them. The CDR3 is CASSFAEPGTLGNTIYF. CDR3 nucleotides: TGTGCCAGCAGCTTCGCCGAGCCAGGGACACTCGGAAACACCATATATTTT.

V is TRBV7-5 and J is TRBJ1-3; the table's D call, TRBD1, was not checked against the DNA. TRBV7-5 is noted as a pseudogene. This CDR3 region has 15 residues. CDR3 amino acids: CVRSLDINSGNTIYF. CDR3 sequence (DNA): TGTGTCAGAAGCTTAGACATAAACTCTGGAAACACCATATATTTT.

The chain combines TRBV11-2 with TRBJ1-2; 8 bases align to TRBD1. The CDR3 loop spans 15 amino acids. The ends lost 0 bases at V and 2 bases at J; junction bases unmatched: 2. CDR1 is SGHAT, CDR2 FQNNGV, per germline. The CDR3 spells CASSLERTGNYGYTF. CDR3 DNA: TGTGCCAGCAGCTTAGAACGGACAGGGAACTATGGCTACACCTTC.

This chain joins TRBV6-5 and TRBJ1-1; D gene uncertain. The CDR3 is made up of 16 amino acids. CDR1 is MNHEY, CDR2 SVGAGI, per germline. V shed 0 bases and J shed 3 bases, with 14 bases lying between them. The CDR3 protein is CASSYSAIREDTEAFF. Written as DNA, the CDR3 is TGTGCCAGCAGTTACTCGGCCATAAGGGAGGACACTGAAGCTTTCTTT.